This T cell receptor (beta chain) emerged from a study of blood T cell repertoires in COVID-19. Study-level information: The United States, Italy and Spain were the sources of the acute and convalescent COVID-19 samples. The analysed material was cDNA or gDNA that came from T cells, B-cell-depleted T cells, or PBMCs.

Original analysis: Reference gene primer amplification yielded estimated nucleated cell counts. Generated by immunoSEQ multiplex PCR, the TCRdb table keeps only in-frame clones and is missing some. Clone size and the V and J calls come from that table; the DNA yielded D and trimming. The table has 95,000 to 110,000 clones, 82% seen once. The CDR3 covers 15 residues. V lost 5 bases to trimming and J lost 3 bases; unmatched junction nucleotides: 7. Germline assignment: CDR1 SGHVS and CDR2 FQNEAQ. The sample comprised peripheral blood. The clonotype was recovered from a man aged 60-69 years with acute or convalescent COVID-19. This rearrangement joins TRBV7-8 to TRBJ1-2; TRBD1 matches 9 bases. The CDR3 spells CASSPQGAGDYGYTF. CDR3 sequence (DNA): TGTGCCAGCAGCCCACAGGGGGCGGGTGACTATGGCTACACCTTC.